Included here is one T cell receptor (beta chain) sequence, with context. This sequence is one base from a far larger clone and is likely a read error. The time point here: after trial treatment. Treatment here: LDRT plus nivolumab, ipilimumab, low-dose cyclophosphamide and aspirin (RACIN trial). The data stem from a study of low-dose radiotherapy and immunotherapy resistance in tumors. Priming of first-strand cDNA relied on TRAV- and TRBV-specific primers (covering alpha and beta chains). TCRs underwent about 22 PCR cycles of amplification with a constant-region primer and V-primer adapter. MiXCR, run by TCRdb on the reads, gives a single entry per CDR3 protein. The sample carries tens of thousands of distinct CDR3 sequences, around 17% recorded once. Unmatched junction bases numbered 11, after V lost 5 bases and J lost 7 bases. CDR1 and CDR2 (germline): DFQATT, SNEGSKA (reference sequence). This CDR3 is 14 amino acids long.

The receptor was derived from a male donor with prostate cancer. The sequences come from PBMCs, collected after low-dose radiotherapy plus immunotherapy. The chain uses TRBV20-1 and TRBJ2-7; 10 bases are a match to TRBD2. DNA for the CDR3: TGCAGTGCTCCCCGGTTAGCGGGAGGTGGGGAGCAGTACTTC. Translating it yields CSAPRLAGGGEQYF.